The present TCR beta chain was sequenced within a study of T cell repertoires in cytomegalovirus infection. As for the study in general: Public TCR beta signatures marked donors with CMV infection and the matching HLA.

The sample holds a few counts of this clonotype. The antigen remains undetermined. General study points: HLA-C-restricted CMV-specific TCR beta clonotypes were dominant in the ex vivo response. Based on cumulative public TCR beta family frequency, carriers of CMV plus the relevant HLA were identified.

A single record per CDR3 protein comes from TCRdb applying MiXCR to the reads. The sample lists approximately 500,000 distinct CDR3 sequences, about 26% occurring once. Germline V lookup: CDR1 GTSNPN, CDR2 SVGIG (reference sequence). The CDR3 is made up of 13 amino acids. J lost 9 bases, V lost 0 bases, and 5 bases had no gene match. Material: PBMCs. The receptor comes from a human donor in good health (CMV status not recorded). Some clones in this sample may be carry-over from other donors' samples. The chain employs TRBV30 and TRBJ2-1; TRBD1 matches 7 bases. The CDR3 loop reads CAWSVKGAGEQFF. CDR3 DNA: TGTGCCTGGAGTGTGAAGGGGGCGGGTGAGCAGTTCTTC. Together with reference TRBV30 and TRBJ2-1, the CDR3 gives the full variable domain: SQTIHQWPATLVQPVGSPLSLECTVEGTSNPNLYWYRQAAGRGLQLLFYSVGIGQISSEVPQNLSASRPQDRQFILSSKKLLLSDSGFYLCAWSVKGAGEQFFGPGTRLTVL.